These T cell receptor beta chains were read from a single sample in a study of blood T cell repertoires in COVID-19. Using immunoSEQ multiplex PCR, the repertoire was profiled, and TCRdb retains in-frame clones only, with some absent. The sample comprises 150,000 to 200,000 clones, roughly 89% of which are singletons, and about 9.3% rests with the top ten. The sample was peripheral blood. These receptors were obtained from a woman in her 70s with COVID-19, enrolled during active disease. CDR3s include the opening cysteine and the closing phenylalanine or tryptophan. Fields, in order: CDR3 protein, CDR3 DNA, J gene, V gene, D gene, clone size. D genes are given only for firm matches. Where a row states a size, it is once, few, many or the class of an expanded clone; other rows omit it.

CASSPRQNQETQYF | TGTGCCAGCTCACCCCGACAGAACCAAGAGACCCAGTACTTC | TRBJ2-5 | TRBV18 | - | -
CARPPKTGSYNQPQHF | TGCGCCAGGCCCCCCAAAACAGGGTCTTACAATCAGCCCCAGCATTTT | TRBJ1-5 | TRBV5-1 | - | -
CASSQGTRETQYF | TGTGCCAGCAGCCAGGGCACCAGGGAGACCCAGTACTTC | TRBJ2-5 | TRBV9 | - | -
CASSGTGNEKLFF | TGTGCCAGCAGTGGGACAGGGAATGAAAAACTGTTTTTT | TRBJ1-4 | TRBV2 | TRBD1 | -
CASSTGGDSEAFF | TGTGCCAGCTCAACCGGTGGGGACAGTGAAGCTTTCTTT | TRBJ1-1 | TRBV18 | TRBD1 | -
CASSEFRERLYEQYF | TGTGCCAGCAGTGAATTCAGGGAAAGGTTATACGAGCAGTACTTC | TRBJ2-7 | TRBV2 | - | once
CASSYVGRREQFF | TGTGCCAGCAGTTATGTGGGGCGCCGTGAGCAGTTCTTC | TRBJ2-1 | TRBV6-5 | - | -
CASSLGTGSTDTQYF | TGTGCCAGCAGTTTAGGGACAGGGAGCACAGATACGCAGTATTTT | TRBJ2-3 | TRBV7-9 | TRBD1 | -
CASASLEGRNTYTF | TGTGCCAGCGCCAGTTTGGAGGGCCGTAACACCTACACCTTC | TRBJ1-2 | TRBV27 | - | -
CASSLDRVNEKLFF | TGTGCCAGCTCACTGGACAGGGTTAATGAAAAACTGTTTTTT | TRBJ1-4 | TRBV18 | TRBD1 | -